Below, 15 T cell receptor beta chains from the same sample are listed, as sequenced in a study of T cells in Graves' hyperthyroidism and ophthalmopathy. RNA transcripts served as the template for amplifying TCR beta CDR3 regions. Researchers ran a first-round RT-PCR on the TCR CDR3 using the HTBI primer set. Via MiXCR, TCRdb re-called the multiplex PCR reads, giving one row per CDR3 protein. The sample has 250,000 to 300,000 distinct CDR3 sequences, more than 12% seen once. The sample taken for sequencing was blood. Receptors originate from a woman aged 40 to 50 with Graves' hyperthyroidism that later progressed to Graves' ophthalmopathy.

This clonotype was observed at least ten times. The gene calls are TRBV6-1 and TRBJ2-5; a possible D gene is TRBD2 (6 bases). In germline, CDR1 is MNHNS, CDR2 SASEGT. Trimming took off 8 bases at V and 2 bases at J, with 18 bases between the two ends. The CDR3 consists of 15 residues. The CDR3 loop reads CASHRRGKRQETQYF. The CDR3 bases are TGTGCCAGCCACAGGCGGGGAAAGAGGCAAGAGACCCAGTACTTC.

This rearrangement joins TRBV2 to TRBJ2-1; D is perhaps TRBD1 or TRBD2 (6 bases each). CDR1 and CDR2 (germline): SNHLY, FYNNEI. The V and J ends lost 6 bases and 2 bases respectively, with 17 bases between them. The CDR3 has 16 amino acids. The CDR3 nucleotides are TGTGCCAGCAGGACAGGACAGACTAGTGCCTACAATGAGCAGTTCTTC. It yields the protein CASRTGQTSAYNEQFF.

This clonotype was seen at least ten times. This rearrangement joins TRBV28 to TRBJ1-1, with 8 nucleotides matching TRBD1. V shed 11 bases, J shed 5 bases, and the junction held 7 bases outside the gene matches. Germline CDR1 MDHEN, CDR2 SYDVKM. CDR3 size: 12 residues. The CDR3 DNA reads as TGTGCCGCCACGACAGGGGAGACTGAAGCTTTCTTT. Protein sequence: CAATTGETEAFF.

This clonotype has ten or more counts. The chain couples TRBV20-1 to TRBJ2-7; 9 bases are shared with TRBD2. This CDR3 region has 14 residues. The ends lost 3 bases at V and 3 bases at J; junction bases unmatched: 6. Germline assignment: CDR1 DFQATT and CDR2 SNEGSKA (reference sequence). The CDR3 is CSASISGRLYEQYF. CDR3 sequence (DNA): TGCAGTGCTAGTATTAGCGGGAGACTCTACGAGCAGTACTTC.

This clonotype was seen more than once but under ten times. The J gene is TRBJ1-5, the V gene TRBV30; 8 nucleotides agree with TRBD1. Germline assignment: CDR1 GTSNPN and CDR2 SVGIG (reference sequence). This CDR3 contains 16 residues. The J segment lost 2 bases and the V segment lost 1 base, leaving 7 bases of the junction unmatched. CDR3 DNA: TGTGCCTGGAGTGACCGACAGGGGATACGCAATCAGCCCCAGCATTTT. The encoded protein is CAWSDRQGIRNQPQHF.

The chain joins TRBV13 to TRBJ2-1; tentative D call: TRBD2 (5 bases). The CDR3 spans 15 residues. Germline CDR1 PRHDT, CDR2 FYEKMQ (reference sequence). The V end lost 6 bases, the J end lost 6 bases, and 18 bases lay between the germline ends. CDR3 in amino acids: CASREEAHWGNEQFF. The CDR3 nucleotides are TGTGCCAGCAGGGAGGAGGCTCATTGGGGCAATGAGCAGTTCTTC.

The chain combines TRBV10-3 with TRBJ1-1; D gene uncertain. The CDR3 is 14 amino acids. V was clipped by 5 bases and J by 5 bases, with 15 bases between them. Germline V CDR1 and CDR2: ENHRY, SYGVKD. CDR3 amino acids: CAISPTVVETEAFF. CDR3 DNA: TGTGCCATCAGTCCTACGGTAGTAGAGACTGAAGCTTTCTTT.

This clonotype has a count of ten or more. This chain uses TRBV28 with TRBJ1-5; TRBD1 might be the D (5 bases). The CDR3 is 17 residues long. Trimming pared 4 bases from V and 1 base from J, leaving 17 bases between. Germline V gives CDR1 MDHEN, CDR2 SYDVKM. This CDR3 reads CASSSPWGGTSNQPQHF. DNA for the CDR3: TGTGCCAGCAGTTCCCCATGGGGGGGAACGAGCAATCAGCCCCAGCATTTT. Looking up the rest from reference TRBV28 and TRBJ1-5 gives the full variable domain: DVKVTQSSRYLVKRTGEKVFLECVQDMDHENMFWYRQDPGLGLRLIYFSYDVKMKEKGDIPEGYSVSREKKERFSLILESASTNQTSMYLCASSSPWGGTSNQPQHFGDGTRLSIL.

This clonotype was observed at least ten times. This chain connects TRBV18 to TRBJ2-1, with 9 bases matching TRBD2. The V segment lost 5 bases and the J segment 7 bases; nucleotides outside the gene matches: 9. The germline V gene has CDR1 KGHSH and CDR2 LQKENI. The CDR3 loop spans 15 amino acids. CDR3 in amino acids: CASSALAGARNEQFF. CDR3 sequence (DNA): TGTGCCAGCTCAGCCTTAGCGGGAGCAAGGAATGAGCAGTTCTTC.

This clonotype was observed at least ten times. The chain carries TRBV13 and TRBJ2-7; TRBD1 agrees at 9 bases. This CDR3 is 15 amino acids long. After removal of 2 bases from V and 5 bases from J, the junction contained 7 bases not matched to a gene. Germline CDR1 and CDR2: PRHDT and FYEKMQ (reference sequence). The CDR3: CASSLLGQGVNEQYF. For the CDR3, the DNA is TGTGCCAGCAGCTTATTGGGACAGGGTGTTAACGAGCAGTACTTC.

This clonotype was counted ten times or more. CDR3 amino acids: CASSGQPGTSSYNEQFF. CDR3 nucleotides: TGTGCCAGCAGCGGTCAACCCGGGACTAGCTCCTACAATGAGCAGTTCTTC. The chain employs TRBV9 and TRBJ2-1; 8 bases agree with TRBD2. From germline, CDR1 is SGDLS and CDR2 YYNGEE. There are 17 residues in the CDR3. V lost 3 bases to trimming and J lost 0 bases; unmatched junction nucleotides: 8.

In its sample, this clonotype was seen many times. The CDR3 loop is CASSLGLGEKLFF. CDR3 DNA sequence: TGTGCCAGCAGCTTAGGCCTCGGGGAAAAACTGTTTTTT. The chain recombines TRBV11-2 with TRBJ1-4; D is uncertain. Germline loops: CDR1 SGHAT, CDR2 FQNNGV. V lost 1 base and J lost 8, with 8 bases in between. The CDR3 runs 13 residues.

This clonotype occurred many times. The chain links TRBV20-1 to TRBJ2-1, with unresolved D. With 6 bases removed from V and 2 bases from J, the gap between germline ends came to 26 bases. Per germline, CDR1 DFQATT and CDR2 SNEGSKA (reference sequence). CDR3 length: 18 amino acids. The CDR3 spells CSAPTDGSGKWTYNEQFF. The CDR3 coding sequence is TGCAGTGCACCCACGGATGGGTCGGGTAAATGGACCTACAATGAGCAGTTCTTC.

This clonotype was seen only a few times. Just one base apart from a much larger clone, this may be a read error. This chain joins TRBV9 and TRBJ2-1; 7 bases line up with TRBD2. The CDR3 covers 13 residues. In germline, CDR1 is SGDLS, CDR2 YYNGEE. The CDR3 sequence: CANSSGGGNEQFF. DNA of the CDR3: TGTGCCAACAGCTCGGGGGGTGGCAATGAGCAGTTCTTC.

This clonotype was seen ten or more times. This chain connects TRBV11-1 to TRBJ2-1, with D tentatively TRBD2 (6 bases). The CDR3 has 14 residues. The V end was cut by 0 bases, the J end by 6 bases, with 9 bases between. Germline loops: CDR1 SGHAT, CDR2 FQDESV (reference sequence). This CDR3 reads CASSLAGSSNEQFF. CDR3 sequence (DNA): TGTGCCAGCAGCTTAGCCGGGAGTAGCAATGAGCAGTTCTTC.